The clone carrying this T cell receptor (beta chain) was seen a few times. These data are taken from a study of blood T cells in healthy people across ages. Combining a sample-barcoded 5' primer with a J-beta primer mix, a second PCR ran for about 7 to 12 cycles. TCRdb called the 5' RACE reads again in MiXCR, with one record for every CDR3 protein. This sample yields some 920,000 distinct CDR3 sequences, of which roughly 51% are seen a single time; about a fifth belongs to the top ten. This CDR3 comprises 13 residues. Germline V gene lookup returns CDR1 MNHEY and CDR2 SVGEGT. Trimming at V came to 4 bases and at J to 7 bases, leaving 5 bases not matched to a gene.

The clonotype was recovered from a woman in her sixties or seventies in good health. Sequenced material: blood. The V call is TRBV6-2 or TRBV6-3, the J call TRBJ2-5; 8 nucleotides match TRBD1. The CDR3 DNA reads TGTGCCAGCAGTTGGCGCACAGGGGGGACCCAGTACTTC. It translates to CASSWRTGGTQYF.